Below, 31 T cell receptor beta chains from the same sample are listed, as sequenced in a study of shared clonotypes between healthy human individuals. Assay used: immunoSEQ multiplex PCR; TCRdb lists only in-frame clones, some missing. The sample records about 2.3 million clones, around 90% being singletons. The sequencing input was naive CD4+ T cells from PBMCs. Subset denoted: CD45RA+ positively selected. These receptor sequences come from a man younger than 35 in good health. Some clones in this sample may be carry-over from other donors' samples.

V gene TRBV5-6 combines with J gene TRBJ2-5; the D gene could be TRBD1 or TRBD2 (5 bases each). The CDR3 totals 14 residues. Germline loops: CDR1 SGHDT, CDR2 YYEEEE. The V end was cut by 0 bases, the J end by 7 bases, with 13 bases between. The DNA of the CDR3 is TGTGCCAGCAGCTTGGGTTTTTCGAGGGGGACCCAGTACTTC. It translates to CASSLGFSRGTQYF. Variable domain in full (rest from reference TRBV5-6 and TRBJ2-5): DAGVTQSPTHLIKTRGQQVTLRCSPKSGHDTVSWYQQALGQGPQFIFQYYEEEERQRGNFPDRFSGHQFPNYSSELNVNALLLGDSALYLCASSLGFSRGTQYFGPGTRLLVL.

The chain employs TRBV6-4 and TRBJ2-7, with 8 bases identical to TRBD1. Germline V CDR1 and CDR2: MRHNA, SNTAGT. The CDR3 has 14 amino acids. The V gene end was trimmed by 6 bases and the J gene end by 5 bases; junction bases not matched to a gene: 9. The CDR3 coding sequence is TGTGCCAGCAGGACCGGGACAGGACTGGACGAGCAGTACTTC. Encoded protein: CASRTGTGLDEQYF.

The V and J genes are TRBV4-2 and TRBJ2-7, with a possible D match to TRBD1 (6 bases). In germline, CDR1 is LGHNA, CDR2 YNFKEQ. Trimming pared 4 bases from V and 2 bases from J, leaving 18 bases between. The CDR3 runs to 16 residues. CDR3 nucleotide sequence: TGTGCCAGCAGCCGAGAATCGGGACAACGTCCCTACGAGCAGTACTTC. As protein: CASSRESGQRPYEQYF.

The V and J genes are TRBV5-1 and TRBJ2-1; 7 positions match TRBD2. V dropped 0 bases and J dropped 8; count of bases not matched to a gene: 8. This CDR3 is built from 15 residues. In germline, CDR1 is SGHRS, CDR2 YFSETQ. The CDR3, as DNA: TGCGCCAGCAGCTTGGAAGTCCGGGGGGTGGATGAGCAGTTCTTC. Translating gives CASSLEVRGVDEQFF.

The chain has TRBV7-8 and TRBJ2-7, with D possibly TRBD2 on 7 matching bases. Trimming took off 4 bases at V and 3 bases at J, with 16 bases between the two ends. The CDR3 length is 15 residues. The germline CDR1 and CDR2 sequences are SGHVS and FQNEAQ. The CDR3, as DNA: TGTGCCAGCAGCTCCCGGGGGGCGGGGCTCTACGAGCAGTACTTC. Translation gives CASSSRGAGLYEQYF.

This clone was seen just once. The chain uses TRBV6-6 and TRBJ2-1; 10 nucleotides line up with TRBD2. With 0 bases clipped from V and 6 bases from J, the junction kept 2 bases outside the gene matches. The CDR3 is 15 amino acids. Germline lookup yields CDR1 MNHNY and CDR2 SVGAGI (reference sequence). DNA for the CDR3: TGTGCCAGCAGTTACTCGGCTAGCGGGAGCAATGAGCAGTTCTTC. Its protein is CASSYSASGSNEQFF.

This chain uses TRBV14 with TRBJ2-7, with 7 bases fitting TRBD1. V dropped 2 bases and J dropped 0; count of bases not matched to a gene: 1. CDR3 size: 14 residues. From germline, CDR1 is SGHDN and CDR2 FVKESK. The CDR3 sequence is CASSQRGHSYEQYF. Here the CDR3 DNA reads TGTGCCAGCAGCCAAAGGGGGCACTCCTACGAGCAGTACTTC.

Regarding this clone: The identical CDR3 is also encoded by other nucleotide sequences in the sample. The V call is TRBV19, the J call TRBJ1-5; D not resolved. This CDR3 is built from 13 residues. V shed 5 bases and J shed 0 bases, with 5 bases lying between them. Germline V gene sequence: CDR1 LNHDA, CDR2 SQIVND (reference sequence). Written as DNA, the CDR3 is TGTGCCAGTAGTGTGGATAGCAATCAGCCCCAGCATTTT. Encoded protein: CASSVDSNQPQHF. Complete variable domain (other parts from reference TRBV19 and TRBJ1-5): DGGITQSPKYLFRKEGQNVTLSCEQNLNHDAMYWYRQDPGQGLRLIYYSQIVNDFQKGDIAEGYSVSREKKESFPLTVTSAQKNPTAFYLCASSVDSNQPQHFGDGTRLSIL.

The chain links TRBV7-8 to TRBJ1-5; D gene uncertain. This CDR3 has 14 amino acids. In germline, CDR1 is SGHVS, CDR2 FQNEAQ. The V and J ends lost 2 bases and 2 bases respectively, with 7 bases between them. This CDR3 reads CASSLLAGNQPQHF. CDR3 sequence (DNA): TGTGCCAGCAGCTTATTGGCGGGCAATCAGCCCCAGCATTTT.

V usage is TRBV29-1 and J usage is TRBJ1-1; D is unresolved. Germline-derived CDR1 and CDR2 are SQVTM and ANQGSEA. The CDR3 extends over 14 amino acids. V lost 5 bases, J lost 1 base, and 14 bases lay in between. CDR3 DNA sequence: TGCAGCGTTACCGTCGGAGCCTCGAACACTGAAGCTTTCTTT. Translated: CSVTVGASNTEAFF.

This chain uses TRBV10-3 with TRBJ2-1, with D perhaps TRBD1 or TRBD2 (5 bases each). This CDR3 has 13 amino acids. CDR1 ENHRY and CDR2 SYGVKD come from the germline V gene. V was shortened by 4 bases and J by 7 bases, with 11 bases between the two germline ends. CDR3 nucleotide sequence: TGTGCCATCAGTGCCGGGACGGAGAATGAGCAGTTCTTC. Amino acid sequence: CAISAGTENEQFF.

The chain joins TRBV28 to TRBJ2-7, with D uncertain. The germline gives CDR1 MDHEN, CDR2 SYDVKM. The CDR3 is 11 amino acids. V shed 11 bases and J shed 0 bases, with 8 bases lying between them. The CDR3 protein is CASGPSYEQYF. DNA of the CDR3: TGTGCCTCTGGGCCCTCCTACGAGCAGTACTTC.

This clone was picked up one time. The chain has TRBV7-2 and TRBJ2-5; D remains ambiguous. Germline V gives CDR1 SGHTA, CDR2 FQGNSA. The CDR3 extends over 16 amino acids. V lost 5 bases to trimming and J lost 5 bases, with 21 bases between them. This chain's CDR3 is CASSRNSDLEVETQYF. CDR3 bases: TGTGCCAGCAGCAGAAACTCGGACCTCGAAGTCGAGACCCAGTACTTC.

The gene calls are TRBV2 and TRBJ1-2, with 9 nucleotides matching TRBD1. Per germline, CDR1 SNHLY and CDR2 FYNNEI. The CDR3 totals 15 residues. V shed 6 bases and J 4 bases; nucleotides not matched to a gene: 9. The CDR3 DNA reads as TGTGCCAGCAGGGTGGGACAGGGTGTACCCTATGGCTACACCTTC. Translated: CASRVGQGVPYGYTF.

V usage is TRBV6-1 and J usage is TRBJ2-3; D is possibly TRBD2 (6 bases). The CDR3 consists of 15 residues. Germline-derived CDR1 and CDR2 are MNHNS and SASEGT. V was shortened by 7 bases and J by 3 bases, with 17 bases between the two germline ends. The DNA for the CDR3 is TGTGCCAGCATGGTGGAGGGGATTTCGACAGATACGCAGTATTTT. Translated, it gives CASMVEGISTDTQYF.

The J gene is TRBJ2-3, the V gene TRBV5-1; 8 positions agree with TRBD2. From germline, CDR1 is SGHRS and CDR2 YFSETQ. The CDR3 is made up of 17 amino acids. The junction had 13 bases not matched to a gene; V was cut back by 4 bases and J by 3 bases. The CDR3 bases are TGCGCCAGCAGCGCGGACGGGAGGGCTCCACGGACAGATACGCAGTATTTT. This translates into CASSADGRAPRTDTQYF.

The chain has TRBV28 and TRBJ1-1; possibly TRBD1 for D (6 bases). V gave up 3 bases and J gave up 1 base, with 12 bases separating them. This CDR3 has 15 amino acids. Per the germline V gene, CDR1 is MDHEN and CDR2 is SYDVKM. The CDR3 nucleotides read TGTGCCAGCAGTTTTATGAGGGGGGGGAACACTGAAGCTTTCTTT. The encoded protein is CASSFMRGGNTEAFF. Full variable domain (remainder filled in from reference TRBV28 and TRBJ1-1): DVKVTQSSRYLVKRTGEKVFLECVQDMDHENMFWYRQDPGLGLRLIYFSYDVKMKEKGDIPEGYSVSREKKERFSLILESASTNQTSMYLCASSFMRGGNTEAFFGQGTRLTVV.

The chain carries TRBV4-1 and TRBJ1-4; D is undetermined. This CDR3 is 12 amino acids long. Deletions cut 4 bases from V and 8 bases from J, with 8 bases between. Germline lookup yields CDR1 MGHRA and CDR2 YSYEKL. The CDR3 loop reads CASSPPQEKLFF. The DNA of the CDR3 is TGCGCCAGCAGCCCTCCCCAGGAAAAACTGTTTTTT.

This chain joins TRBV11-2 and TRBJ1-1; D is unresolved. The CDR3 has 14 residues. Trimming shortened V by 1 base and J by 1 base, and 7 bases separated the two germline ends. Germline values: CDR1 SGHAT, CDR2 FQNNGV. As DNA, the CDR3 is TGTGCCAGCAGCTTAGTGATACAGAACACTGAAGCTTTCTTT. It encodes CASSLVIQNTEAFF.

The CDR3 sequence: CASSGRGGYTF. DNA for the CDR3: TGTGCCAGCAGTGGGCGGGGGGGCTACACCTTC. This chain uses TRBV6-6 with TRBJ1-2; possibly TRBD1 for D (5 bases). V lost 5 bases, J lost 8 bases, and 9 bases lay in between. Germline CDR1 and CDR2: MNHNY and SVGAGI (reference sequence). The CDR3 is made up of 11 amino acids.

Of note for this clone: The sample has other DNA sequences that encode this CDR3 too. This rearrangement joins TRBV10-3 to TRBJ1-5; D uncertain. V lost 3 bases, J lost 1 base, and 7 bases lay in between. This CDR3 is built from 14 residues. Germline CDR1 ENHRY, CDR2 SYGVKD. The CDR3 is CAISDGPSNQPQHF. The CDR3 DNA reads as TGTGCCATCAGTGACGGCCCCAGCAATCAGCCCCAGCATTTT.

V gene TRBV6-6 combines with J gene TRBJ1-2; D is uncertain. Per germline, CDR1 MNHNY and CDR2 SVGAGI (reference sequence). CDR3 length: 13 amino acids. V gave up 7 bases and J gave up 2 bases, with 11 bases separating them. CDR3 amino acids: CASTKPGNYGYTF. The DNA of the CDR3 is TGTGCCAGCACAAAACCGGGGAACTATGGCTACACCTTC.

Details on this clone: This specimen includes other DNA sequences encoding the same CDR3. The chain is built from TRBV18 and TRBJ2-7; D perhaps matches TRBD1 (5 bases). The CDR3 is 12 amino acids. The V gene lost 3 bases and the J gene lost 4 bases, with 7 bases spanning the gap. CDR1 is KGHSH and CDR2 is LQKENI in the germline V gene. CDR3 loop: CASSPTEYEQYF. The CDR3 DNA reads TGTGCCAGCTCACCGACAGAGTACGAGCAGTACTTC. Using reference TRBV18 and TRBJ2-7 for the parts outside the CDR3, the full variable domain is NAGVMQNPRHLVRRRGQEARLRCSPMKGHSHVYWYRQLPEEGLKFMVYLQKENIIDESGMPKERFSAEFPKEGPSILRIQQVVRGDSAAYFCASSPTEYEQYFGPGTRLTVT.

This chain links TRBV5-1 with TRBJ1-1; 11 nucleotides line up with TRBD1. Per germline, CDR1 SGHRS and CDR2 YFSETQ. The CDR3 loop spans 15 amino acids. V was clipped by 4 bases and J by 4 bases; unmatched bases: 6. This CDR3 reads CASSRSGQGGTEAFF. CDR3 DNA sequence: TGCGCCAGCAGCCGGTCGGGACAGGGGGGCACTGAAGCTTTCTTT.

The chain combines TRBV5-1 with TRBJ1-2; possibly TRBD1 for D (5 bases). CDR3 size: 14 residues. Trimming shortened V by 4 bases and J by 3 bases, and 13 bases separated the two germline ends. Germline lookup yields CDR1 SGHRS and CDR2 YFSETQ. The CDR3 loop reads CASSLSQGDYGYTF. CDR3 bases: TGCGCCAGCAGCCTATCCCAGGGTGACTATGGCTACACCTTC.

This rearrangement joins TRBV28 to TRBJ1-1; D is possibly TRBD1 (6 bases). V lost 8 bases, J lost 5 bases, and 15 bases lay in between. This CDR3 has 13 amino acids. Germline assignment: CDR1 MDHEN and CDR2 SYDVKM. The CDR3 spells CASGVGGRTEAFF. The DNA of the CDR3 is TGTGCCAGCGGAGTCGGGGGGCGGACTGAAGCTTTCTTT.

In regard to this clone: Possible read error: a much larger clone is one base away. J is TRBJ2-5 and V is TRBV7-8; no clear D gene. Germline V gene sequence: CDR1 SGHVS, CDR2 FQNEAQ. The V end was cut by 1 base, the J end by 2 bases, with 5 bases between. The CDR3 spans 13 residues. CDR3: CASSLGRQETQYF. The CDR3 nucleotides read TGTGCCAGCAGCTTAGGCAGACAAGAGACCCAGTACTTC.

The V gene is TRBV7-9, the J gene TRBJ2-3, with 8 bases aligning to TRBD2. Germline V CDR1 and CDR2: SEHNR, FQNEAQ (reference sequence). V shed 1 base, J shed 11 bases, and the junction held 2 bases outside the gene matches. This CDR3 is built from 12 residues. The CDR3 protein is CASSLGSGRQYF. The CDR3 DNA follows: TGTGCCAGCAGCTTAGGGAGCGGGAGGCAGTATTTT.

The chain is built from TRBV29-1 and TRBJ1-4, with 11 positions matching TRBD1. CDR3 length: 13 amino acids. Germline V gene lookup returns CDR1 SQVTM and CDR2 ANQGSEA. Trimming took 5 bases from V and 7 from J; bases not matched to a gene: 3. CDR3: CSVRDRGSEKLFF. DNA for the CDR3: TGCAGCGTTCGGGACAGGGGGAGTGAAAAACTGTTTTTT.

This clone occurred a few times. The chain links TRBV10-3 to TRBJ1-1, with a tentative D call TRBD1 (6 bases). V was shortened by 6 bases and J by 2 bases, with 10 bases between the two germline ends. This CDR3 contains 13 residues. From germline, CDR1 is ENHRY and CDR2 SYGVKD. DNA for the CDR3: TGTGCCATCAGGACAGGACCTAACACTGAAGCTTTCTTT. Protein: CAIRTGPNTEAFF.

The chain recombines TRBV5-1 with TRBJ1-1, with 7 bases that match TRBD1. The CDR3 contains 15 residues. V lost 2 bases and J lost 4; bases outside the gene matches: 8. Per the germline V gene, CDR1 is SGHRS and CDR2 is YFSETQ. CDR3 sequence (DNA): TGCGCCAGCAGCTTTATGGGACAGATAGGCACTGAAGCTTTCTTT. Residues: CASSFMGQIGTEAFF. Using reference TRBV5-1 and TRBJ1-1 for the parts outside the CDR3, the full variable domain is KAGVTQTPRYLIKTRGQQVTLSCSPISGHRSVSWYQQTPGQGLQFLFEYFSETQRNKGNFPGRFSGRQFSNSRSEMNVSTLELGDSALYLCASSFMGQIGTEAFFGQGTRLTVV.